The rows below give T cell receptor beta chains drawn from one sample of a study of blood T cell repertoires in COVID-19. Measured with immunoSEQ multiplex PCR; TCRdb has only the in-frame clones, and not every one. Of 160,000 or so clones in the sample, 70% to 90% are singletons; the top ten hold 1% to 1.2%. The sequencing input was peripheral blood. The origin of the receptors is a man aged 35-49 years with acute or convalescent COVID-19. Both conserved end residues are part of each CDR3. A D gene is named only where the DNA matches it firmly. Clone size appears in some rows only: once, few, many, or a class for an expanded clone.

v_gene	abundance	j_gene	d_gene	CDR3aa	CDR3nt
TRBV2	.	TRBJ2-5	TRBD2	CASKRGGAFETQYF	TGTGCCAGCAAGCGCGGGGGGGCCTTCGAGACCCAGTACTTC
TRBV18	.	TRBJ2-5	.	CASTKGTLQETQYF	TGTGCCAGCACAAAGGGGACACTTCAAGAGACCCAGTACTTC
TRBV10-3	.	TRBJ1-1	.	CAISEGREGAEAFF	TGTGCCATCAGTGAGGGGAGGGAGGGCGCTGAAGCTTTCTTT
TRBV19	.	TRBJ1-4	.	CASSIQGGTEKLFF	TGTGCCAGTAGTATTCAGGGAGGTACAGAAAAACTGTTTTTT
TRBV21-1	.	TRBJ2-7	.	CASSRLTRISYEQYF	TGTGCCAGCAGCAGGTTAACACGAATCTCCTACGAGCAGTACTTC
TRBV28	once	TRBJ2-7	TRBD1	CASSLLPGQGLGYEQYF	TGTGCCAGCAGTCTGCTCCCGGGACAGGGGCTGGGGTACGAGCAGTACTTC
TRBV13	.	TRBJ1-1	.	CASSFLQGTEAFF	TGTGCCAGCAGCTTTCTACAGGGAACTGAAGCTTTCTTT
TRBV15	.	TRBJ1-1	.	CATSRPTTGGNEAFF	TGTGCCACCAGCAGACCCACGACCGGGGGAAATGAAGCTTTCTTT
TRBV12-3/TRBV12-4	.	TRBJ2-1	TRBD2	CASSRGENEQFF	TGTGCCAGCAGTCGGGGGGAGAATGAGCAGTTCTTC
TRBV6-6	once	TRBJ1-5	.	CATLRETIRNQPQHF	TGTGCCACCCTCAGGGAAACAATACGCAATCAGCCCCAGCATTTT
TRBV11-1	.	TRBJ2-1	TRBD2	CASSTLAGGYNEQFF	TGTGCCAGCAGCACTCTAGCGGGGGGATACAATGAGCAGTTCTTC
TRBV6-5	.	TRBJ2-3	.	CASRAQGATQYF	TGTGCCAGCAGGGCACAGGGTGCTACGCAGTATTTT
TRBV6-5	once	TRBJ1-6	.	CAVPGQGLYNSPLHF	TGTGCCGTTCCGGGACAAGGATTGTATAATTCACCCCTCCACTTT
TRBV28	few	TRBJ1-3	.	CASSYPRSGNTIYF	TGTGCCAGCAGTTATCCTCGCTCTGGAAACACCATATATTTT
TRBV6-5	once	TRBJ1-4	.	CASSYTHSATNEKLFF	TGTGCCAGCAGTTATACTCACAGTGCAACTAATGAAAAACTGTTTTTT
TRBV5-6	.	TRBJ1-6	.	CASSRTEPNSPLHF	TGTGCCAGCAGCCGGACAGAGCCTAATTCACCCCTCCACTTT
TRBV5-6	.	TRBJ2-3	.	CASSILYTQYF	TGTGCCAGCAGTATCCTCTATACGCAGTATTTT
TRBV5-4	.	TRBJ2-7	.	CASSTWTENQGEQYF	TGTGCCAGCAGCACCTGGACCGAAAACCAGGGCGAGCAGTACTTC
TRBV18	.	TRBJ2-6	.	CASSQGFGANVLTF	TGTGCCAGCTCACAGGGGTTTGGGGCCAACGTCCTGACTTTC
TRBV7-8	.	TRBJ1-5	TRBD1	CASSSGQASGQPQHF	TGTGCCAGCAGCAGTGGACAGGCCTCGGGCCAGCCCCAGCATTTT